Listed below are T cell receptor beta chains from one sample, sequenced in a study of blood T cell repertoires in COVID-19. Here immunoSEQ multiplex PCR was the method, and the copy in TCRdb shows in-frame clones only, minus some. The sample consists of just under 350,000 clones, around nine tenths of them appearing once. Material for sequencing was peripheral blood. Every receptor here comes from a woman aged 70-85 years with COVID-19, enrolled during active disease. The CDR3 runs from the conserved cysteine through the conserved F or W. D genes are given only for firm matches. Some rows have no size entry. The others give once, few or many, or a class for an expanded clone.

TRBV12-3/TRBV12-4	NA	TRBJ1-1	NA	CASSLGGPEAFF	TGTGCCAGCAGTTTAGGCGGCCCTGAAGCTTTCTTT
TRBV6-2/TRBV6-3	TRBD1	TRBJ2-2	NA	CASNPDRGGTGELFF	TGTGCCAGCAACCCGGACAGGGGCGGCACCGGGGAGCTGTTTTTT
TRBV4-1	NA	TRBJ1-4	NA	CASKSPSGEKLFF	TGCGCCAGCAAGAGCCCCTCGGGGGAAAAACTGTTTTTT
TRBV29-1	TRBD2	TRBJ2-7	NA	CSVGAGGASYEQYF	TGCAGCGTTGGGGCGGGAGGGGCCTCATACGAGCAGTACTTC
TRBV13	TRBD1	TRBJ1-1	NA	CASSAGQGIVTEAFF	TGTGCCAGCAGCGCAGGACAGGGGATCGTGACTGAAGCTTTCTTT
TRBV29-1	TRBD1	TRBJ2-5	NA	CSVEGQGNNPDRETQYF	TGCAGCGTTGAAGGACAGGGTAACAACCCCGATCGGGAGACCCAGTACTTC
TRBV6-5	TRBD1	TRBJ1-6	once	CATKDRGSYNSPLHF	TGTGCCACCAAGGACAGGGGGTCTTATAATTCACCCCTCCACTTT
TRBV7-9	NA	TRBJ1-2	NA	CASSLEAGADYGYTF	TGTGCCAGCAGCTTAGAGGCAGGGGCCGACTATGGCTACACCTTC
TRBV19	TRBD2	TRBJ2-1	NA	CASSASGAGYNEQFF	TGTGCCAGTTCCGCTAGCGGGGCTGGTTACAATGAGCAGTTCTTC
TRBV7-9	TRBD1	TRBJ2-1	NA	CASSLGQGFGSYNEQFF	TGTGCCAGCAGCTTAGGACAGGGCTTCGGCTCCTACAATGAGCAGTTCTTC
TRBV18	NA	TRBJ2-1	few	CASSPGGSSYNEQFF	TGTGCCAGCTCACCAGGCGGAAGCTCCTACAATGAGCAGTTCTTC
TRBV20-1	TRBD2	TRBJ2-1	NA	CSARRGVEQFF	TGCAGTGCGAGACGGGGGGTTGAGCAGTTCTTC
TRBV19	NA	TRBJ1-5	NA	CASSIVGGSWSNQPQHF	TGTGCCAGTAGTATAGTAGGAGGGAGCTGGAGCAATCAGCCCCAGCATTTT
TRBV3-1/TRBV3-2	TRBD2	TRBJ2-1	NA	CASSPGLAGYYNEQFF	TGTGCCAGCAGTCCGGGACTAGCGGGGTACTACAATGAGCAGTTCTTC
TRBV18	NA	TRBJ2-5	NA	CASSPLARSRGEETQYF	TGTGCCAGCTCACCACTAGCGAGGAGTCGGGGTGAGGAGACCCAGTACTTC
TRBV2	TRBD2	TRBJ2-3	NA	CASSRTLGTSGGGTSTDTQYF	TGTGCCAGCAGTAGGACCTTAGGGACTAGCGGGGGGGGAACTAGCACAGATACGCAGTATTTT
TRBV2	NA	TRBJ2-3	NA	CASSWVAASTDTQYF	TGTGCCAGCAGCTGGGTAGCGGCTAGCACAGATACGCAGTATTTT
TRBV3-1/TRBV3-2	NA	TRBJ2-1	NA	CASSQAPGYNEQFF	TGTGCCAGCAGCCAAGCACCGGGTTACAATGAGCAGTTCTTC
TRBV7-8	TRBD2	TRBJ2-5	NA	CASSLLAGGGKTQYF	TGTGCCAGCAGCTTGCTAGCGGGGGGGGGAAAGACCCAGTACTTC
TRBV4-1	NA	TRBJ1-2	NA	CASRRGESVKTGYGYTF	TGCGCCAGCAGACGCGGGGAGTCAGTCAAAACTGGCTATGGCTACACCTTC
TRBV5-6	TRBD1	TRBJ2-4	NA	CASSLMDRDQNIQYF	TGTGCCAGCAGCTTGATGGACAGGGATCAAAACATTCAGTACTTC
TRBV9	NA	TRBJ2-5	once	CASSVGRQPQETQYF	TGTGCCAGCAGCGTAGGAAGACAGCCTCAAGAGACCCAGTACTTC
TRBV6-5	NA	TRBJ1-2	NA	CASGGEYGYTF	TGTGCCAGCGGGGGGGAGTATGGCTACACCTTC
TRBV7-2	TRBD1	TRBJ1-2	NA	CASSPTPDRGYGYTF	TGTGCCAGCAGCCCTACCCCGGACAGGGGCTATGGCTACACCTTC
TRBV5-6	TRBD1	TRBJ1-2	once	CASSGTGQGVPSYGYTF	TGTGCCAGCAGCGGCACGGGACAGGGGGTCCCATCCTATGGCTACACCTTC
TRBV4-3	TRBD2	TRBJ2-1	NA	CASSQASGGYNEQFF	TGCGCCAGCAGCCAAGCTAGCGGGGGATACAATGAGCAGTTCTTC
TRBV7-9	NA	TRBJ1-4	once	CASSLGQGGEKLFF	TGTGCCAGCAGCTTAGGCCAGGGTGGCGAAAAACTGTTTTTT
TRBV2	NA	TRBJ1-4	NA	CASSLRGGESEKLFF	TGTGCCAGCAGCCTAAGGGGGGGTGAAAGTGAAAAACTGTTTTTT
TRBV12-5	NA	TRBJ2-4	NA	CASEQGGRNIQYF	TGTGCTAGTGAGCAGGGCGGTAGAAACATTCAGTACTTC
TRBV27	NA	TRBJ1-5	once	CASSLVRQENQPQHF	TGTGCCAGCAGTTTAGTCAGGCAGGAAAATCAGCCCCAGCATTTT
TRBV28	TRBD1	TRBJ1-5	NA	CASSLSGTGKSNQPQHF	TGTGCCAGCAGTCTATCCGGGACAGGGAAAAGCAATCAGCCCCAGCATTTT
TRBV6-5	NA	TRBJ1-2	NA	CASSPLGAANYGYTF	TGTGCCAGCAGTCCACTGGGGGCGGCTAACTATGGCTACACCTTC
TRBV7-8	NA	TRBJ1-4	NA	CASSLAWGGGEKLFF	TGTGCCAGCAGCTTAGCTTGGGGAGGTGGTGAAAAACTGTTTTTT
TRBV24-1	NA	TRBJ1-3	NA	CATSDGGTYGNTIYF	TGTGCCACCAGTGATGGCGGGACTTATGGAAACACCATATATTTT
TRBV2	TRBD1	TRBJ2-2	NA	CASGTGRTGELFF	TGTGCCAGCGGGACAGGGAGAACCGGGGAGCTGTTTTTT
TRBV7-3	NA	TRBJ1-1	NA	CASSPGGYDTEAFF	TGTGCCAGCAGCCCCGGGGGGTATGATACTGAAGCTTTCTTT
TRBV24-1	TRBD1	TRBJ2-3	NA	CATSDSPGQGRDTQYF	TGTGCCACCAGTGATTCCCCGGGACAGGGTCGGGATACGCAGTATTTT
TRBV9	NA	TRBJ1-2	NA	CASSGRDGYTF	TGTGCCAGCAGCGGTAGAGATGGCTACACCTTC
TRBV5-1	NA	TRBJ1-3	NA	CASRDSSGNTIYF	TGCGCCAGCAGAGACAGCTCTGGAAACACCATATATTTT
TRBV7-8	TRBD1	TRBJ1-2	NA	CASSPTGGSYGYTF	TGTGCCAGCAGCCCGACAGGGGGAAGCTATGGCTACACCTTC
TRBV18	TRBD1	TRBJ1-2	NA	CASSLRQGNGYTF	TGTGCCAGCTCACTACGACAGGGGAATGGCTACACCTTC
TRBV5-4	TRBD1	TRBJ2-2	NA	CASSSGTASTGELFF	TGTGCCAGCAGCTCCGGGACAGCCAGCACCGGGGAGCTGTTTTTT
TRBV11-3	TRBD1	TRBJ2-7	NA	CASSRGQSSYEQYF	TGTGCCAGCAGCCGGGGACAGAGCTCCTACGAGCAGTACTTC
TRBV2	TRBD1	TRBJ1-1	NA	CASSEAGTGRGMNTEAFF	TGTGCCAGCAGTGAAGCGGGGACAGGGCGGGGAATGAACACTGAAGCTTTCTTT
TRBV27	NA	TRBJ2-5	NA	CASSPYVPETQYF	TGTGCCAGCAGCCCCTACGTCCCGGAGACCCAGTACTTC
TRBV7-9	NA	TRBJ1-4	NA	CASSPEGWEKLFF	TGTGCCAGCAGCCCAGAGGGATGGGAAAAACTGTTTTTT
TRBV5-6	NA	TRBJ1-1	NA	CASSYSDRRNTEAFF	TGTGCCAGCAGCTATTCCGACAGGAGGAACACTGAAGCTTTCTTT